Below, 9 T cell receptor beta chains from the same sample are listed, as sequenced in a study of blood T cell repertoires in COVID-19. The protocol was immunoSEQ multiplex PCR, while the TCRdb copy is restricted to in-frame clones and leaves out a portion. The table includes around 80,000 clones, about 83% detected once. Sequenced input: peripheral blood. The receptors were sampled from a human donor in a cohort sampled during active COVID-19.

The gene calls are TRBV7-2 and TRBJ2-3; TRBD1 matches 8 bases. V lost 2 bases to trimming and J lost 6 bases; unmatched junction nucleotides: 4. The CDR3 is 14 residues long. CDR1 and CDR2 (germline): SGHTA, FQGNSA. The CDR3 coding sequence is TGTGCCAGCAGCTTAAGCAGGGGGCACGATACGCAGTATTTT. It specifies CASSLSRGHDTQYF.

The V call is TRBV27, the J call TRBJ2-1, with a weak D call TRBD2 (5 bases). Germline loops: CDR1 MNHEY, CDR2 SMNVEV (reference sequence). The CDR3 has 14 amino acids. Trimming took 11 bases from V and 3 from J, leaving 17 bases between them. CDR3 in DNA: TGTGCCTCACGGAAGGGAGCGCTCTACAATGAGCAGTTCTTC. Translation: CASRKGALYNEQFF.

This sequence joins TRBV12-5 and TRBJ2-7; D may be TRBD2 (6 bases). The CDR3 covers 17 residues. V lost 0 bases to trimming and J lost 0 bases, with 15 bases between them. From germline, CDR1 is LGHNT and CDR2 FRNRAP. CDR3 sequence: CASGLVRGTYSSYEQYF. Written as DNA, the CDR3 is TGTGCTAGTGGTTTGGTACGGGGGACCTATAGCTCCTACGAGCAGTACTTC.

J is TRBJ1-6 and V is TRBV4-2; 9 nucleotides align to TRBD1. Per the germline V gene, CDR1 is LGHNA and CDR2 is YNFKEQ. Germline trimming cut 1 base from V and 6 bases from J; bases unmatched to any gene: 1. This CDR3 contains 15 residues. In DNA, the CDR3 is TGTGCCAGCAGCCAAGGGGGACAGGGTAATTCACCCCTCCACTTT. Translation: CASSQGGQGNSPLHF.

The chain recombines TRBV5-1 with TRBJ1-1; the D is unclear. CDR3 length: 14 residues. Germline V gene data show CDR1 as SGHRS and CDR2 as YFSETQ. Deletions cut 1 base from V and 0 bases from J, with 7 bases between. For the CDR3, the DNA is TGCGCCAGCAGCTTGTTACAGATGAACACTGAAGCTTTCTTT. As protein: CASSLLQMNTEAFF.

The sample holds a few counts of this clone. CDR3 nucleotides: TGTGCCAGCAGCTTAGGGGGGACAGGAGCCAAAAACATTCAGTACTTC. It translates to CASSLGGTGAKNIQYF. The chain carries TRBV11-3 and TRBJ2-4; 8 positions agree with TRBD1. Germline trimming cut 1 base from V and 0 bases from J; bases unmatched to any gene: 2. Germline loops: CDR1 SGHNT, CDR2 YENEEA. The CDR3 covers 16 residues.

This rearrangement joins TRBV5-4 to TRBJ2-7; 7 nucleotides line up with TRBD1. The V gene end was trimmed by 4 bases and the J gene end by 1 base; junction bases not matched to a gene: 2. This CDR3 spans 13 amino acids. Germline CDR1 SGHNT, CDR2 YYREEE (reference sequence). DNA for the CDR3: TGTGCCAGCAGCCTGACAGGGTCCTACGAGCAGTACTTC. Its protein is CASSLTGSYEQYF.

V usage is TRBV6-5 and J usage is TRBJ1-5; 7 nucleotides match TRBD1. In germline, CDR1 is MNHEY, CDR2 SVGAGI. With V trimmed by 5 bases and J by 5 bases, 9 bases remained unmatched. The CDR3 consists of 15 residues. The CDR3 coding sequence is TGTGCCAGCAGTCCATTCAGGGGGGCGGATCAGCCCCAGCATTTT. This sequence encodes CASSPFRGADQPQHF.

This clone was observed once. For the CDR3, the DNA is TGTGCCAGCAGTCCACAGCGGGAGGGACTCGAGCAGTACTTC. The encoded protein is CASSPQREGLEQYF. This rearrangement joins TRBV6-5 to TRBJ2-7, with 10 bases that match TRBD2. This CDR3 is built from 14 residues. The trim removed 5 bases at V and 6 bases at J, leaving 7 bases unmatched. The germline CDR1 and CDR2 sequences are MNHEY and SVGAGI.